This T cell receptor beta chain is from a study of response to subunit inactivated influenza vaccine (dated by TCRdb to 2016 to 2019). For the study in its entirety: To follow how T cells responded to a trivalent subunit inactivated influenza vaccine, the researchers relied on deep quantitative profiling of the T cell receptor repertoire.

The method behind the library was RT-PCR. Instrument used: Illumina HiSeq 2500. In-frame beta chains were kept once TCRdb had trimmed the public reads at Q25 with fastp and called clones with MiXCR. Each CDR3 protein gets just one entry, which takes the most common genes and DNA from the rows behind it. The sample table shows over 150,000 distinct CDR3 sequences, and about 10% are seen once. Roughly a third of the sample is in the top ten clones. Summary of the overall study and its limitations: The authors proposed that each seasonal influenza vaccination may bring in only a limited number of new T cells.

As concerns this clonotype: Its antigen has not been determined. No quality values exist for individual bases; no much larger clone is one base distant.

The sample was CD8+ T cells sorted from PBMCs, taken around 25 months after vaccination. The clonotype comes from a man between 50 and 69 years old who received an inactivated influenza vaccine. Donor details come from another sample of the same person, matched by shared clones.

The DNA is as follows: TGTGCCAGCAGCTCCGGGACCAGTCTCTTGGAGACCCAGTACTTC. It specifies CASSSGTSLLETQYF. This chain is built from TRBV11-3 and TRBJ2-5; the D call is possibly TRBD1 or TRBD2, each sharing 5 bases. Per the germline V gene, SGHNT is the CDR1 and YENEEA is the CDR2. Cut back by 4 bases and 5 bases, the V and J ends lie 17 bases apart. Inclusive of the bounding cysteine and phenylalanine, the CDR3 is 15 residues long. The entry retains the CDR3 DNA only, 45 bases that are in frame from base 1.